Listed here is a single T cell receptor (beta chain). This sample was taken from a study of shared clonotypes between healthy human individuals. Study-level background: Each donor had three CD4 naive, three CD4 memory, two CD8 naive and one CD8 memory plate.

The V gene lost 6 bases and the J gene lost 4 bases, with 7 bases spanning the gap. This CDR3 spans 12 amino acids. Per germline, CDR1 SNHLY and CDR2 FYNNEI. The repertoire was sequenced with immunoSEQ multiplex PCR; TCRdb's copy has only in-frame clones and lacks some. The sample comprises some 1,400,000 clones, roughly 96% of which are singletons, and roughly 1.2% rests with the top ten. The origin of this receptor is a man between 25 and 39 years old in good health. Sequencing was done on a sample of naive CD4+ T cells sorted from blood. Noted subset: CD45RA+ positively selected. The chain recombines TRBV2 with TRBJ2-1, with D hard to call. CDR3 residues: CASRERYNEQFF. The CDR3 bases are TGTGCCAGCAGGGAAAGATACAATGAGCAGTTCTTC.